This TCR beta chain was retrieved from a study of CD8+CD57+ T cells in acquired aplastic anemia. Study-wide results and caveats: Around 30 sequences, all CD8+ CDR3, were shared between patients and controls.

Only patients with CD8+CD57+ cell expansion on flow cytometry were chosen for sequencing. The CDR3 has 13 residues. Trimming took off 3 bases at V and 2 bases at J, with 9 bases between the two ends. CDR1 SQVTM and CDR2 ANQGSEA come from the germline V gene. This clonotype was observed once. What it recognizes is unknown. The template used for profiling TCR beta VDJ and CDR3 was genomic DNA. TCRdb passed the reads through MiXCR, listing each CDR3 protein once. The sample carries about 150,000 distinct CDR3 sequences, roughly half recorded once. The origin of this receptor is a human donor with aplastic anemia. The rearrangement links TRBV29-1 to TRBJ2-3; no clear D gene. The source material was sorted CD4+, CD8+, or CD8+CD57+ T cells (not recorded which) from PBMCs. CDR3 region: CSVDKGHTDTQYF. CDR3 DNA: TGCAGCGTTGATAAGGGCCACACAGATACGCAGTATTTT.